This note documents a single T cell receptor (beta chain) sequence. Antigen specificity is unknown. This entry comes from a study of beta chain features in type 1 diabetes. Study-level information: Summed over all samples, the examined sorted cells came to some 99 million.

Of the isolated RNA, all was reverse transcribed, and so the sequenced material was expressed TCRB transcripts. Generated by immunoSEQ multiplex PCR, the TCRdb table keeps only in-frame clones and is missing some. The sample contains approximately 120,000 clones, almost 40% of which appear only once. Germline CDR1 reads SGHRS; CDR2 reads YFSETQ. This CDR3 is built from 13 residues. Trimming removed 4 bases from V and 1 base from J, with 8 bases in between. Each donor gave one heparinised blood draw averaging about 120 mL. Whole-study findings and limits: VDJ junctions from patients with type 1 diabetes contained fewer insertions and more deletions.

The sequence came from a woman under 30 in good health. The rearrangement joins TRBV5-1 to TRBJ1-1; the D gene is possibly TRBD1 (5 bases). Sequenced: stem cell memory CD4+ T cells from blood. CDR3 DNA: TGCGCCAGCAGCACAAGGGGGAACACTGAAGCTTTCTTT. Translating gives CASSTRGNTEAFF.